This TCR beta chain was identified during a study of CD8+CD57+ T cells in acquired aplastic anemia. For the study at large: DNA from sorted CD4+ and CD8+ cells averaged 3.2 ug. Healthy donors yielded roughly 9.8 million CD4+ cell reads on average. Study results and limitations: Between the patient and control groups, CD8+ Simpson's diversity did not differ significantly. Patients and controls shared 25 to 35 CD8+ CDR3 sequences, highly expressed in patients.

The TCR beta profiling, which covered VDJ combination and CDR3 sequence, was carried out using genomic DNA as the template. TCRdb redid the calling of the reads with MiXCR, one entry per CDR3 protein. The sample comprises under 200,000 distinct CDR3 sequences, roughly 45% of which are singletons, and around 0.96% rests with the top ten. This clonotype was counted at least ten times. The target antigen is unknown. Germline CDR1 MNHNS, CDR2 SASEGT. This CDR3 region has 17 residues. Trimming at V came to 7 bases and at J to 4 bases, leaving 18 bases not matched to a gene. The sequenced material came from sorted CD4+, CD8+, or CD8+CD57+ T cells (not recorded which) from PBMCs. The TCR sequence derives from a human donor in good health. The chain links TRBV6-1 to TRBJ2-7; TRBD1 matches 8 bases. The CDR3 is CASIPNRVPGGLYEQYF. CDR3 nucleotides: TGTGCCAGCATTCCGAACCGGGTCCCAGGGGGCCTATACGAGCAGTACTTC.